The subject of this entry is one TCR beta chain. Assay execution proceeded at the deep level. Each subset's genomic DNA was shared equally among a number of immunoSEQ plates. Only in-frame clones appear in the TCRdb table, and some are missing; sequencing was by immunoSEQ multiplex PCR. Of roughly 770,000 clones listed, just over 95% are singletons. The data derive from a study of shared clonotypes between healthy human individuals. CDR3 size: 16 residues. Per germline, CDR1 SEHNR and CDR2 FQNEAQ (reference sequence). V shed 4 bases, J shed 3 bases, and the junction held 11 bases outside the gene matches. It was CD45RO-negative cells, positively selected for CCR7, that made up naive CD8 cells, with terminally differentiated effector memory CD45RA+ cells excluded.

Sequencing was done on a sample of naive CD8+ T cells sorted from blood. The chain uses TRBV7-9 and TRBJ2-7; 8 bases map to TRBD1. The receptor was isolated from a young man in good health. The DNA of the CDR3 is TGTGCCAGCAGCTCGCCGGGACAGGCCAGGAACTACGAGCAGTACTTC. Its translation is CASSSPGQARNYEQYF.